The clone carrying this TCR beta chain was seen a few times. Its specificity is not known. As to treatment: roughly 11-day PBMC culture with coronavirus spike peptide pools or control peptides (ViraFEST assay). ViraFEST sequenced TCRs after peptide-pool expansion of antigen-specific T cells. IL-2 at roughly 10 IU/ml and peptide pools at about 9.5 ug/ml were added to PBMCs cultured at around 2 million per well. The entry originates in a study of vaccination and CD4 T cells after COVID-19. Sequenced with the Oncomine TCR Beta short-read assay was DNA taken from cultured CD4+ T cells. It was cultured CD4+ T cells from which genomic DNA was extracted. TCRdb passed the PCR reads through MiXCR, listing each CDR3 protein once. The table lists roughly 24,000 distinct CDR3 sequences, roughly 42% of them singletons. This CDR3 contains 15 residues. Germline V gene lookup returns CDR1 DFQATT and CDR2 SNEGSKA (reference sequence). The V and J ends lost 2 bases and 8 bases, in that order; junction bases with no gene match: 4.

Sequencing was performed on CD4+ T cells from blood, cultured in vitro. This sequence originates from a human donor who had recovered from COVID-19. The chain combines TRBV20-1 with TRBJ1-6, with 12 bases that match TRBD1. As DNA, the CDR3 is TGCAGTGCTAGAAACCGGGACAGGGGGCATTCACCCCTCCACTTT. Its translation: CSARNRDRGHSPLHF.